This T cell receptor (beta chain) was identified during a study of T-cell memory formation after mild COVID-19. General study findings and limits: Contracting CD4+ clones lay largely in CM and EM, with CD8+ ones residing in EMRA. Clones that contracted from day 15 to 85 were balanced CD4/CD8, while later expanders leaned CD4+.

A remark on this clonotype: The antigen is unknown.

The CDR3 runs 12 residues. CDR1 is MNHEY and CDR2 is SVGEGT in the germline V gene. Between the trimmed V and J ends, which lost 10 bases and 4 bases, there was a span of 13 bases. It was 5'RACE with constant-segment primers that produced the TCR alpha and TCR beta cDNA libraries, which carried sample barcodes and UMIs. A single record per CDR3 protein comes from TCRdb applying MiXCR to the 5' RACE reads. The sample has about 34,000 distinct CDR3 sequences; just under 8% are singletons. Sample: PBMCs or a T cell subset sorted from them (not recorded which). V gene TRBV6-2 or TRBV6-3 combines with J gene TRBJ1-1; D might be TRBD1 (5 bases). The sequence was collected from a man younger than 30 who had mild COVID-19 (a few samples of this study predate the infection). Cell type and time point are not known. Here the CDR3 reads CATGGGGTEAFF. CDR3 bases: TGTGCCACCGGGGGAGGCGGCACTGAAGCTTTCTTT.